The source of this T cell receptor (beta chain) is a study of cytomegalovirus exposure and HLA in healthy donors. General study results and limits: A later analysis reported that several of the most significant clusters appeared to be linked to common viral pathogens, among them Epstein-Barr virus.

This CDR3 region has 14 residues. Germline V lookup: CDR1 SEHNR, CDR2 FQNEAQ (reference sequence). V gave up 5 bases and J gave up 7 bases, with 14 bases separating them. A word on this clone: Its antigen is not known.

Both 60 Vbeta primers and 13 Jbeta primers went into the PCR. Sequencing was performed with immunoSEQ multiplex PCR; in TCRdb, only in-frame clones are kept and a portion is missing. The top ten clones hold 2% to 3% of a sample with more than 250,000 clones, over 85% of them seen once. This sequence joins TRBV7-9 and TRBJ2-2, with D unresolved. The sequenced sample was PBMCs. This clonotype was sampled from a woman under 30 in good health and CMV-seronegative. The CDR3, as DNA: TGTGCCAGCAGCCGCACTGATTTGTTCGGGGAGCTGTTTTTT. It is translated as CASSRTDLFGELFF.